The source of this T cell receptor beta chain is a study of CD8 T cells in Susac syndrome (dated by TCRdb to 2018 to 2020). Concerning the study at large: Whether CD8+ T cell activation and differentiation in Susac syndrome was antigen driven was tested using repertoire sequencing.

A remark on this clonotype: What antigen it recognizes has not been identified. Base qualities are not recorded, but no much larger clone differs from it by a single base.

High-throughput TCR beta sequencing profiled peripheral blood CD8+ and CD4+ T cells from healthy donors, Susac syndrome patients and multiple sclerosis patients. Healthy donors were included as age- and sex-matched controls. Bulk CD8+ and CD4+ T cells were purified by magnetic negative isolation, whereas CD8+ TEMRA cells were enriched by FACS. Blood was drawn into EDTA tubes, processed within 24 hours, and PBMCs were isolated by density gradient centrifugation. PBMCs intended for TCR sequencing were cryopreserved in liquid nitrogen and thawed later in a water bath at 37 degrees C. The sorted or isolated CD4+, CD8+ and CD8+ TEMRA cells reached a purity of at least 90%. Study-wide findings and limitations: The study acknowledged that relatively few individuals were included in the TCR sequencing and HLA analysis.

RNA was extracted using the RNeasy kit, and about 0.45 to 1 microgram was reverse transcribed with random hexamers. The immunoSEQ multiplex PCR assay, which covers 54 Vbeta and 13 Jbeta segments, was used to amplify TCR beta CDR3 regions. To correct PCR amplification bias, a synthetic template baseline was used for both primer optimization and computational correction. On the study's bioinformatics: Reads were assigned to V, D and J genes according to IMGT and analyzed in immunoSEQ Analyzer, with only productive sequences retained. Clonality was computed as one minus Shannon entropy normalized by log2 of the number of productive unique sequences. For each patient and control, public and private clones were evaluated among the 100 most prevalent clones. Susac-specific clones were defined as absent from healthy and MS cohorts, around 980 published viral clones and other ImmuneACCESS disease sequences. TCRdb applied fastp at Q25 and MiXCR to the public reads, then kept only in-frame beta chains. Entries are consolidated by CDR3 protein sequence, retaining the most common genes and DNA. It is TCRdb's table, rather than the study itself, that gives the V and J calls and clone size. The sample includes about 200,000 distinct CDR3 sequences, with roughly 94% observed a single time. In total, the top ten clones hold about 0.094% of the sample.

Sequenced material: CD4+ T cells from PBMCs. The sequence was collected from a human donor in good health.

The bases are TGTGCCAGCGGGCCGGGGGACAGACCATACTATGGCTACACCTTC. This codes for CASGPGDRPYYGYTF. Recombination connected TRBV3-1 to TRBJ1-2; 7 nucleotides in the junction match TRBD1. Trimmed from V: 8 bases; trimmed from J: 3 bases; junction bases lacking a gene match: 12. CDR1 and CDR2 are read off the germline V gene (reference sequence) as LGHDT and YNNKEL. From cysteine to phenylalanine, the CDR3 is 15 amino acids long. The retained sequence is limited to the CDR3, 45 bases, with the frame set at the first base. Reference TRBV3-1 and TRBJ1-2 proteins supply the regions before and after the CDR3; the full variable domain is: DTAVSQTPKYLVTQMGNDKSIKCEQNLGHDTMYWYKQDSKKFLKIMFSYNNKELIINETVPNRFSPKSPDKAHLNLHINSLELGDSAVYFCASGPGDRPYYGYTFGSGTRLTVV.